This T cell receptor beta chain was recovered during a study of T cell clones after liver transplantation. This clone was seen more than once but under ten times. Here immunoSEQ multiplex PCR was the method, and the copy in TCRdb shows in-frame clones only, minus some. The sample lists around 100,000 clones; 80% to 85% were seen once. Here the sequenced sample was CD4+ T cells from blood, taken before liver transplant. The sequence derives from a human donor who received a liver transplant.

The CDR3 loop is CASTPGGPRYTF. In DNA, the CDR3 is TGTGCCAGCACCCCAGGGGGACCGCGCTACACCTTC. V and J are TRBV28 and TRBJ1-2, with 7 bases identical to TRBD1. The V gene's germline CDR1 is MDHEN and CDR2 SYDVKM. The CDR3 has 12 residues. J lost 9 bases, V lost 7 bases, and 8 bases had no gene match.